This T cell receptor (beta chain) was captured in a study of T cells in Graves' hyperthyroidism and ophthalmopathy. Turning to the study itself: Peripheral blood collection took place at initial diagnosis, before any treatment.

RNA transcripts gave rise to amplified TCR beta CDR3 regions. Carried out on the TCR CDR3, a first-round RT-PCR used the HTBI primer set. MiXCR was run by TCRdb on the multiplex PCR reads, yielding one entry per CDR3 protein. This sample carries hundreds of thousands of distinct CDR3 sequences, roughly 15% of them seen once, and the ten largest clones take approximately 15%. Trimming left V 5 bases short and J 6 bases short, with 13 bases between. In germline, CDR1 is SEHNR, CDR2 FQNEAQ (reference sequence). The CDR3 extends over 14 amino acids. Study-wide results and limits: Ophthalmopathy was identified by the model a median about 6.4 months ahead of onset.

This clonotype was recorded at least ten times. Antigen specificity is unknown. Under 12 ml fresh peripheral blood yielded the PBMCs. The V gene is TRBV7-9, the J gene TRBJ2-2; D is unclear. This clonotype originated in a woman aged 40 to 50 with Graves' hyperthyroidism. Sequenced input: blood. The CDR3 spells CASSPSASPGELFF. The CDR3 DNA sequence: TGTGCCAGCAGCCCTAGTGCGTCACCCGGGGAGCTGTTTTTT.